Presented here are 5 T cell receptor beta chains from one specimen sequenced in a study of CD8 T cells in ankylosing spondylitis. Via MiXCR, TCRdb re-called the 5' RACE reads, giving one row per CDR3 protein. The sample holds fewer than 80,000 distinct CDR3 sequences, about 5.7% seen once. The sequenced material came from blood, either unsorted or a sorted T cell fraction (not recorded which). The receptors derive from a male donor with ankylosing spondylitis or in good health (not recorded which).

This clonotype was picked up many times. The rearrangement links TRBV7-9 to TRBJ1-2, with D maybe TRBD1 (6 bases). The germline V gene encodes CDR1 SEHNR and CDR2 FQNEAQ (reference sequence). CDR3 length equals 14 residues. Deletions cut 3 bases from V and 6 bases from J, with 14 bases between. CDR3 sequence reads: CASSLPGGLDGYTF. The CDR3 DNA reads TGTGCCAGCAGCTTGCCCGGGGGGCTCGATGGCTACACCTTC.

This clonotype was picked up many times. The chain employs TRBV18 and TRBJ2-3; TRBD2 matches at 11 bases. Germline-derived CDR1 and CDR2 are KGHSH and LQKENI. The V and J ends lost 0 bases and 5 bases, in that order; junction bases with no gene match: 7. This CDR3 spans 17 amino acids. The CDR3 bases are TGTGCCAGCTCACCACCGTTAGCGGGGGGGCTGAAAGATACGCAGTATTTT. This sequence encodes CASSPPLAGGLKDTQYF.

This clonotype appeared many times. The chain carries TRBV5-1 and TRBJ2-3; the match to TRBD1 covers 7 bases. The CDR3 covers 14 residues. Trimming cost V 5 bases and J 2 bases; bases outside gene matches: 5. CDR1 SGHRS and CDR2 YFSETQ come from the germline V gene. The DNA for the CDR3 is TGCGCCAGCAGTCGGGACAGCAACACAGATACGCAGTATTTT. Amino acids: CASSRDSNTDTQYF. The variable domain in full, with the rest retrieved from reference TRBV5-1 and TRBJ2-3, is KAGVTQTPRYLIKTRGQQVTLSCSPISGHRSVSWYQQTPGQGLQFLFEYFSETQRNKGNFPGRFSGRQFSNSRSEMNVSTLELGDSALYLCASSRDSNTDTQYFGPGTRLTVL.

In its sample, this clonotype was seen many times. The rearrangement joins TRBV6-4 to TRBJ1-6; 8 bases agree with TRBD1. CDR1 is MRHNA and CDR2 is SNTAGT in the germline V gene. With V trimmed by 6 bases and J by 12 bases, 7 bases remained unmatched. This CDR3 comprises 13 residues. CDR3 nucleotide sequence: TGTGCCAGCAGGGAATTACAGGGGGGACCCCTCCACTTT. Its translation is CASRELQGGPLHF.

This clonotype showed up many times. The chain links TRBV4-1 to TRBJ1-5; D is unclear. The CDR3 covers 14 residues. Trimming took 0 bases from V and 5 from J, leaving 8 bases between them. In germline, CDR1 is MGHRA, CDR2 YSYEKL. Here the CDR3 reads CASSQDQTDQPQHF. CDR3 nucleotide sequence: TGCGCCAGCAGCCAAGATCAAACGGATCAGCCCCAGCATTTT.